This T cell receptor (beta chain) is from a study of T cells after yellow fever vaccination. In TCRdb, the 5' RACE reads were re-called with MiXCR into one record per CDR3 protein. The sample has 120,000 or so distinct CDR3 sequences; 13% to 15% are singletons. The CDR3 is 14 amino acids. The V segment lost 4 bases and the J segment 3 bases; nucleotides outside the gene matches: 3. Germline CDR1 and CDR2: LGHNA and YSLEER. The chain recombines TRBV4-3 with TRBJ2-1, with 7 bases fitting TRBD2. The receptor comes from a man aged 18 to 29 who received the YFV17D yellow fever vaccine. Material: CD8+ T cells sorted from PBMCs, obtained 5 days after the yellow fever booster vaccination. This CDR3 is CASSRRTSYNEQFF. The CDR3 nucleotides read TGCGCCAGCAGCCGAAGGACTAGCTACAATGAGCAGTTCTTC.